This TCR beta chain was sequenced during a study of blood T cell repertoires in COVID-19. Study context: T cells, B-cell-depleted T cells, or PBMCs supplied cDNA or gDNA.

Germline V lookup: CDR1 KGHDR, CDR2 SFDVKD. V dropped 4 bases and J dropped 4; count of bases not matched to a gene: 9. The CDR3 covers 16 residues. Some clones are missing from TCRdb's copy, which holds only in-frame ones; the method was immunoSEQ multiplex PCR. This table has approximately 110,000 clones, 70% to 90% appearing once. Sequencing input: peripheral blood. This clonotype originated in a human donor in a cohort sampled during active COVID-19. The rearrangement links TRBV24-1 to TRBJ2-3, with TRBD2 identical over 8 bases. The CDR3 bases are TGTGCCACCAGTGACCCTGGACTAGCTACTGCAGATACGCAGTATTTT. Protein sequence: CATSDPGLATADTQYF.